Following are 16 T cell receptor beta chains from one sample sequenced in a study of blood T cell repertoires in COVID-19. Libraries were prepared by immunoSEQ multiplex PCR; TCRdb keeps only in-frame clonotypes and omits some of them. The data contain roughly 230,000 clones, 65% to 90% of them seen just once; the ten biggest clones take up around 7%. Sequenced input: peripheral blood. The receptor set was obtained from a woman in her forties or fifties with acute or convalescent COVID-19.

The CDR3 reads CASSGGDSNYGYTF. CDR3 nucleotides: TGCGCCAGCAGCGGCGGGGACAGTAACTATGGCTACACCTTC. This chain connects TRBV5-1 to TRBJ1-2; 7 bases fit TRBD1. The V gene's germline CDR1 is SGHRS and CDR2 YFSETQ. The CDR3 extends over 14 amino acids. Trimming at V came to 4 bases and at J to 1 base, leaving 4 bases not matched to a gene.

CDR3 sequence (DNA): TGTGCCAGCAGACTAGGACGGCAGAAGGCTTTCTTT. Protein product: CASRLGRQKAFF. The chain links TRBV28 to TRBJ1-1; D unresolved. Trimming pared 6 bases from V and 11 bases from J, leaving 16 bases between. The germline CDR1 and CDR2 sequences are MDHEN and SYDVKM. The CDR3 totals 12 residues.

This chain joins TRBV2 and TRBJ2-3; D is possibly TRBD1 (5 bases). The germline V gene has CDR1 SNHLY and CDR2 FYNNEI. V was clipped by 3 bases and J by 1 base, with 8 bases between them. The CDR3 is made up of 14 amino acids. Here the CDR3 DNA reads TGTGCCAGCAGTGACCAACAGGGCACAGATACGCAGTATTTT. It is translated as CASSDQQGTDTQYF. Based on the CDR3 plus reference TRBV2 and TRBJ2-3, the full variable domain is EPEVTQTPSHQVTQMGQEVILRCVPISNHLYFYWYRQILGQKVEFLVSFYNNEISEKSEIFDDQFSVERPDGSNFTLKIRSTKLEDSAMYFCASSDQQGTDTQYFGPGTRLTVL.

The V call is TRBV5-3, the J call TRBJ1-2; TRBD1 matches 7 bases. TRBV5-3 is placed among ORFs of uncertain function. Trimming cost V 10 bases and J 4 bases; bases outside gene matches: 13. The CDR3 runs to 14 residues. The CDR3 spells CAGDDRDYPYGYTF. The CDR3, as DNA: TGTGCCGGTGATGACAGGGATTATCCCTATGGCTACACCTTC.

This chain uses TRBV27 with TRBJ2-1; 12 nucleotides align to TRBD2. Trimming at V came to 3 bases and at J to 7 bases, leaving 4 bases not matched to a gene. Germline lookup yields CDR1 MNHEY and CDR2 SMNVEV (reference sequence). The CDR3 consists of 15 residues. The CDR3 sequence is CASSFETSGGNEQFF. The CDR3 nucleotides read TGTGCCAGCAGTTTCGAGACTAGCGGGGGAAATGAGCAGTTCTTC.

The V and J genes are TRBV4-1 and TRBJ2-7, with a weak D call TRBD1 (5 bases). This CDR3 is built from 15 residues. V shed 0 bases and J shed 5 bases, with 14 bases lying between them. Per germline, CDR1 MGHRA and CDR2 YSYEKL. In DNA form, the CDR3 reads TGCGCCAGCAGCCAAGACCCAGGGTGGGGTAACGAGCAGTACTTC. Amino acid sequence: CASSQDPGWGNEQYF.

This chain connects TRBV9 to TRBJ2-1; 8 bases align to TRBD2. The length of the CDR3 is 16 residues. Trimming cost V 2 bases and J 1 base; bases outside gene matches: 5. Germline loops: CDR1 SGDLS, CDR2 YYNGEE. The CDR3 DNA reads TGTGCCAGCAGCGTCCGGAGCGGGAGATCCTACAATGAGCAGTTCTTC. It specifies CASSVRSGRSYNEQFF.

The chain recombines TRBV25-1 with TRBJ1-2, with 7 bases lining up with TRBD1. The V gene's germline CDR1 is MGHDK and CDR2 SYGVNS. The junction had 6 bases not matched to a gene; V was cut back by 8 bases and J by 3 bases. CDR3 length: 13 residues. The CDR3 DNA reads as TGTGCCAGCCCACAGGGGCACCACTATGGCTACACCTTC. Amino acid sequence: CASPQGHHYGYTF.

The V gene is TRBV6-2 or TRBV6-3, the J gene TRBJ1-1, with TRBD1 matching over 7 bases. In germline, CDR1 is MNHEY, CDR2 SVGEGT. This CDR3 has 17 residues. V lost 5 bases to trimming and J lost 5 bases; unmatched junction nucleotides: 17. The CDR3 spells CASSVRVKRGLGTEAFF. CDR3 nucleotide sequence: TGTGCCAGCAGTGTACGTGTAAAAAGGGGGCTGGGAACTGAAGCTTTCTTT.

The rearrangement joins TRBV6-6 to TRBJ2-2; D uncertain. Trimming removed 4 bases from V and 6 bases from J, with 9 bases in between. Germline CDR1 reads MNHNY; CDR2 reads SVGAGI (reference sequence). The CDR3 has 13 residues. This CDR3 reads CASSSVAPGELFF. CDR3 in DNA: TGTGCCAGCAGTTCTGTAGCTCCCGGGGAGCTGTTTTTT.

The chain couples TRBV5-8 to TRBJ1-4, with D perhaps TRBD1 (5 bases). CDR3 size: 14 residues. Trimming left V 4 bases short and J 3 bases short, with 10 bases between. Germline V gives CDR1 SGHTS, CDR2 YDEGEE. The CDR3 coding sequence is TGTGCCAGCAGCGGGGGACTCTCTAATGAAAAACTGTTTTTT. Its protein is CASSGGLSNEKLFF.

V gene TRBV7-6 combines with J gene TRBJ1-1; 10 bases agree with TRBD1. Germline loops: CDR1 SGHVS, CDR2 FNYEAQ. The CDR3 spans 15 residues. The V and J ends lost 4 bases and 7 bases, in that order; junction bases with no gene match: 9. CDR3 protein: CASSSRPGQGNEAFF. The CDR3 DNA reads TGTGCCAGCAGCTCACGACCGGGACAGGGGAATGAAGCTTTCTTT. Complete variable domain (other parts from reference TRBV7-6 and TRBJ1-1): GAGVSQSPRYKVTKRGQDVALRCDPISGHVSLYWYRQALGQGPEFLTYFNYEAQQDKSGLPNDRFSAERPEGSISTLTIQRTEQRDSAMYRCASSSRPGQGNEAFFGQGTRLTVV.

The V and J genes are TRBV7-2 and TRBJ1-3, with TRBD1 identical over 10 bases. With V trimmed by 5 bases and J by 3 bases, 7 bases remained unmatched. Germline lookup yields CDR1 SGHTA and CDR2 FQGNSA. The CDR3 loop spans 16 amino acids. The CDR3 DNA follows: TGTGCCAGCAGCGCCCGACAGGGGGCAAGTGGAAACACCATATATTTT. It translates to CASSARQGASGNTIYF.

This clone was seen once. This chain links TRBV10-3 with TRBJ2-5, with a possible D match to TRBD1 (5 bases). The V end was cut by 4 bases, the J end by 1 base, with 10 bases between. The germline V gene encodes CDR1 ENHRY and CDR2 SYGVKD. The CDR3 totals 14 residues. The CDR3 sequence is CAISGQGFQETQYF. CDR3 nucleotide sequence: TGTGCCATCAGTGGGCAGGGTTTCCAAGAGACCCAGTACTTC.

The CDR3, as DNA: TGTGCCTGGACTCGACAGGGAAAGGGTTCACCCCTCCACTTT. It encodes CAWTRQGKGSPLHF. This chain uses TRBV30 with TRBJ1-6; 7 positions match TRBD1. With 4 bases clipped from V and 9 bases from J, the junction kept 9 bases outside the gene matches. The CDR3 consists of 14 residues. Germline CDR1 is GTSNPN and CDR2 is SVGIG (reference sequence).

This CDR3 reads CSARAEQFF. The CDR3 DNA sequence: TGCAGTGCTAGGGCTGAGCAGTTCTTC. V is TRBV20-1 and J is TRBJ2-1; the D is unclear. Trimming stripped 3 bases from V and 9 bases from J, with 3 bases between. Germline assignment: CDR1 DFQATT and CDR2 SNEGSKA (reference sequence). This CDR3 is built from 9 residues.